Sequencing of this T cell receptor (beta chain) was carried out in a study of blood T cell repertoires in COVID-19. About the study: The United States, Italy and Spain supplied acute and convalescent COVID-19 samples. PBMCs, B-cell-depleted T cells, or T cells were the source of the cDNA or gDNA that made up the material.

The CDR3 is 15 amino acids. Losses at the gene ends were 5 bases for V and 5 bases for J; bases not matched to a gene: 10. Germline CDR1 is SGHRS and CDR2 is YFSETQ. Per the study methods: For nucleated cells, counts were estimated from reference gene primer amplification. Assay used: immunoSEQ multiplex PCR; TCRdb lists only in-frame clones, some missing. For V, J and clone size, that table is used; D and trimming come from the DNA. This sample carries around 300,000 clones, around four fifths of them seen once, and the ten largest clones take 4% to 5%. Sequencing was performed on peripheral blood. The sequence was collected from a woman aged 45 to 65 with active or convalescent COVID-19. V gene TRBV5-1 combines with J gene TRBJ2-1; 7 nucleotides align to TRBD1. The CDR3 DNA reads TGCGCCAGCAGAACTGGGACAGCGGTCAACAATGAGCAGTTCTTC. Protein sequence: CASRTGTAVNNEQFF. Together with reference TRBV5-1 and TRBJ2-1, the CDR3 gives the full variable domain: KAGVTQTPRYLIKTRGQQVTLSCSPISGHRSVSWYQQTPGQGLQFLFEYFSETQRNKGNFPGRFSGRQFSNSRSEMNVSTLELGDSALYLCASRTGTAVNNEQFFGPGTRLTVL.